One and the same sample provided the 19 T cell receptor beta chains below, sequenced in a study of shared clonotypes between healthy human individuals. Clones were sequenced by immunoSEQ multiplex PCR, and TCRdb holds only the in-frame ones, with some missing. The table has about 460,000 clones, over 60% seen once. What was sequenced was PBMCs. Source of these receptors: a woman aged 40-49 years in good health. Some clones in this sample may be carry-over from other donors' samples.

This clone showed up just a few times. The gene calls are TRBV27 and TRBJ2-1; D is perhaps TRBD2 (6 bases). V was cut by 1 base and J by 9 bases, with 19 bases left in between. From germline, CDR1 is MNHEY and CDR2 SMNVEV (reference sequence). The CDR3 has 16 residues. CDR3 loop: CASSLYTPEGPSEQFF. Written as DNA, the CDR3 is TGTGCCAGCAGTTTATACACGCCGGAGGGCCCGTCTGAGCAGTTCTTC.

CDR3 bases: TGTGCCACCAGCAGAGACGGGGACTACACAGATACGCAGTATTTT. Translating it yields CATSRDGDYTDTQYF. The rearrangement joins TRBV15 to TRBJ2-3; 7 bases map to TRBD2. V shed 0 bases and J 2 bases; nucleotides not matched to a gene: 2. The CDR3 is 15 amino acids. CDR1 is LNHNV, CDR2 YYDKDF, per germline (reference sequence). The full variable domain, completed using reference TRBV15 and TRBJ2-3, is DAMVIQNPRYQVTQFGKPVTLSCSQTLNHNVMYWYQQKSSQAPKLLFHYYDKDFNNEADTPDNFQSRRPNTSFCFLDIRSPGLGDTAMYLCATSRDGDYTDTQYFGPGTRLTVL.

The chain's CDR3 is CASSLAPTGADTDTQYF. The CDR3 bases are TGTGCCAGCAGCTTAGCCCCGACCGGAGCGGACACAGATACGCAGTATTTT. The chain combines TRBV11-2 with TRBJ2-3, with D possibly being TRBD2 (5 bases). Germline CDR1 SGHAT, CDR2 FQNNGV. CDR3 length equals 17 residues. V dropped 1 base and J dropped 2 bases, with 16 bases sitting between them.

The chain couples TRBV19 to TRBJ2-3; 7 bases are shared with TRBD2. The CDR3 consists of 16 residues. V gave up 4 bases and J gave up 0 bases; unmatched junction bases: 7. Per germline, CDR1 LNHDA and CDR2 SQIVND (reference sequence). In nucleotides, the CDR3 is TGTGCCAGTAGTAGCGCGGGGGTCTCTAGCACAGATACGCAGTATTTT. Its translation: CASSSAGVSSTDTQYF.

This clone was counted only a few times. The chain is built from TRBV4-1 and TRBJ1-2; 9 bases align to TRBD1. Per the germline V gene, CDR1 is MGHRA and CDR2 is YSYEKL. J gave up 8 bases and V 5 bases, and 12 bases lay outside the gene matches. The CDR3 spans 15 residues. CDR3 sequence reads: CASSGTRGQGRGYTF. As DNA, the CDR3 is TGCGCCAGCAGCGGTACCCGGGGACAGGGAAGGGGCTACACCTTC.

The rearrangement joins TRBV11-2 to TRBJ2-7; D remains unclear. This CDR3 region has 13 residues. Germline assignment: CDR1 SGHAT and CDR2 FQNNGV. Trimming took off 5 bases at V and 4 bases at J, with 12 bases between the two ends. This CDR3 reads CASSASRVYEQYF. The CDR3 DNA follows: TGTGCCAGCAGCGCCAGCCGGGTTTACGAGCAGTACTTC.

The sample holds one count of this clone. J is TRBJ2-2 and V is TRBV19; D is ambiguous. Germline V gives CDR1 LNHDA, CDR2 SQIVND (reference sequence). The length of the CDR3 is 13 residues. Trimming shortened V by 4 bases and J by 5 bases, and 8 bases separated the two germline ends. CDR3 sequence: CASSTARTGELFF. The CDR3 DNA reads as TGTGCCAGTAGTACCGCACGGACCGGGGAGCTGTTTTTT.

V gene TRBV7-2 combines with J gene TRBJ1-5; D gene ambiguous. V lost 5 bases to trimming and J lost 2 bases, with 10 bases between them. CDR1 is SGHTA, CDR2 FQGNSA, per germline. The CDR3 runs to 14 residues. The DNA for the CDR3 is TGTGCCAGCAGCCGCCGCGGCGGCAATCAGCCCCAGCATTTT. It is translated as CASSRRGGNQPQHF. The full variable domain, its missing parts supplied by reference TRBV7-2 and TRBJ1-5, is GAGVSQSPSNKVTEKGKDVELRCDPISGHTALYWYRQSLGQGLEFLIYFQGNSAPDKSGLPSDRFSAERTGGSVSTLTIQRTQQEDSAVYLCASSRRGGNQPQHFGDGTRLSIL.

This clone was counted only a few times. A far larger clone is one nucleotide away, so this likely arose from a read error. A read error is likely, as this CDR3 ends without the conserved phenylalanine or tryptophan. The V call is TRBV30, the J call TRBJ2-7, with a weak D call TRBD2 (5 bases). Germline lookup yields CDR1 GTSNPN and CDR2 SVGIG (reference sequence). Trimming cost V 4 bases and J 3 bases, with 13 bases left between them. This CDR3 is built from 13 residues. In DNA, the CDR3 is TGTGCCTGGATGCGGGCAGGAGGCTACGAGCAGTACCTC. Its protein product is CAWMRAGGYEQYL.

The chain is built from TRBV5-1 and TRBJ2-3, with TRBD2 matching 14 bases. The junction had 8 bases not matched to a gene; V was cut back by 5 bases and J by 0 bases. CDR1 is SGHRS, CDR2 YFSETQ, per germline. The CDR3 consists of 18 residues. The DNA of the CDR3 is TGCGCCAGCAGTTTTGGACTAGCGGGAGGTGTGAGCACAGATACGCAGTATTTT. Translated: CASSFGLAGGVSTDTQYF.

CDR3: CASSLHGTGNYEQYF. The DNA for the CDR3 is TGTGCCAGCAGTTTACATGGGACAGGGAACTACGAGCAGTACTTC. The V and J genes are TRBV28 and TRBJ2-7, with TRBD1 matching 9 bases. CDR3 length: 15 residues. Trimming at V came to 2 bases and at J to 3 bases, leaving 5 bases not matched to a gene. From germline, CDR1 is MDHEN and CDR2 SYDVKM.

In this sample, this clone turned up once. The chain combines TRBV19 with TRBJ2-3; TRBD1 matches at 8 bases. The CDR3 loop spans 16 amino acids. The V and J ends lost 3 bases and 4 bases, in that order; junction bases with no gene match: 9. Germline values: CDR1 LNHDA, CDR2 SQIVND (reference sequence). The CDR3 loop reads CASSMADRGGSDTQYF. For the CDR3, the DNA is TGTGCCAGTAGTATGGCAGACAGGGGCGGATCAGATACGCAGTATTTT. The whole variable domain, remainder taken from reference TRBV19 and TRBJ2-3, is DGGITQSPKYLFRKEGQNVTLSCEQNLNHDAMYWYRQDPGQGLRLIYYSQIVNDFQKGDIAEGYSVSREKKESFPLTVTSAQKNPTAFYLCASSMADRGGSDTQYFGPGTRLTVL.

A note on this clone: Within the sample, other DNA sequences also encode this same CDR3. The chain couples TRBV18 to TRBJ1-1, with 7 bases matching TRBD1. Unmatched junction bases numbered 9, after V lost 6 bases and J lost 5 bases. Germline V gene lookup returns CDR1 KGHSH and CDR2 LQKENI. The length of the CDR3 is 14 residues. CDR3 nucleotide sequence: TGTGCCAGCTCTCCAAGACAGGGAGAGACTGAAGCTTTCTTT. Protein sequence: CASSPRQGETEAFF. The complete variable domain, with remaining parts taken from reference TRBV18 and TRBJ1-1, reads NAGVMQNPRHLVRRRGQEARLRCSPMKGHSHVYWYRQLPEEGLKFMVYLQKENIIDESGMPKERFSAEFPKEGPSILRIQQVVRGDSAAYFCASSPRQGETEAFFGQGTRLTVV.

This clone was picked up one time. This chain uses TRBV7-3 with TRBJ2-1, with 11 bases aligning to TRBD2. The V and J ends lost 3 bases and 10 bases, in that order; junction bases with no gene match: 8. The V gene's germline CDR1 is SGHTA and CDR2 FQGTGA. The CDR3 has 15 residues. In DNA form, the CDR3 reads TGTGCCAGCAGCTTCTTAGCGGGAGGGGTTTGGGAGCAGTTCTTC. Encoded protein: CASSFLAGGVWEQFF.

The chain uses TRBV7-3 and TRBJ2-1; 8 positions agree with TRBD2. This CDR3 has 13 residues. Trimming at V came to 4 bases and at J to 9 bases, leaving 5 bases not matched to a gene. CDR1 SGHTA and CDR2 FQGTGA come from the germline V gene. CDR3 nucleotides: TGTGCCAGCAGCTCCACTAGCGGAGTTGAGCAGTTCTTC. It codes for CASSSTSGVEQFF.

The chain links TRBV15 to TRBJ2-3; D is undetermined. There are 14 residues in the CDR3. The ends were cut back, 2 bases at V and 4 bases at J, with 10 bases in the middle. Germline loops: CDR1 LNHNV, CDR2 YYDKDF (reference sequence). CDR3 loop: CATSRSNVPDTQYF. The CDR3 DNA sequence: TGTGCCACCAGCAGATCTAACGTCCCAGATACGCAGTATTTT.

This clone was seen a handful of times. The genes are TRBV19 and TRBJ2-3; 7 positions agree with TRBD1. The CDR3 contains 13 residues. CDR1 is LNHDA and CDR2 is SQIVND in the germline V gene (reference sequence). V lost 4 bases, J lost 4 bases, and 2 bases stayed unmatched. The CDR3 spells CASSTQGADTQYF. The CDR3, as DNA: TGTGCCAGTAGTACCCAGGGGGCAGATACGCAGTATTTT.

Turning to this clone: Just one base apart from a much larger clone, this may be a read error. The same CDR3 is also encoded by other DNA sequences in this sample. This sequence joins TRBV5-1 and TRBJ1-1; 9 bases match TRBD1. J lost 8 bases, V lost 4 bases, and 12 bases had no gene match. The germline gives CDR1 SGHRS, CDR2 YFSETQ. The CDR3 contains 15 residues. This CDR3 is CASSLGTGIGTEAFF. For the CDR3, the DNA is TGCGCCAGCAGCCTAGGGACAGGGATAGGAACCGAAGCTTTCTTT.

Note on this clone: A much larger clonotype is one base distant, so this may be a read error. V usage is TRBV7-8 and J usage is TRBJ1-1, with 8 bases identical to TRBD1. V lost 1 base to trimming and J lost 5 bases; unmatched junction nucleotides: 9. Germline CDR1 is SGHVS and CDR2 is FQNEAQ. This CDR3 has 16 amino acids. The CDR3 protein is CASSLGAGQGGTEAFF. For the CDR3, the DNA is TGTGCCAGCAGCTTAGGGGCCGGACAGGGAGGAACTGAAGCTTTCTTT. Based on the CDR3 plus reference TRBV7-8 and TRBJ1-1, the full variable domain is GAGVSQSPRYKVAKRGQDVALRCDPISGHVSLFWYQQALGQGPEFLTYFQNEAQLDKSGLPSDRFFAERPEGSVSTLKIQRTQQEDSAVYLCASSLGAGQGGTEAFFGQGTRLTVV.